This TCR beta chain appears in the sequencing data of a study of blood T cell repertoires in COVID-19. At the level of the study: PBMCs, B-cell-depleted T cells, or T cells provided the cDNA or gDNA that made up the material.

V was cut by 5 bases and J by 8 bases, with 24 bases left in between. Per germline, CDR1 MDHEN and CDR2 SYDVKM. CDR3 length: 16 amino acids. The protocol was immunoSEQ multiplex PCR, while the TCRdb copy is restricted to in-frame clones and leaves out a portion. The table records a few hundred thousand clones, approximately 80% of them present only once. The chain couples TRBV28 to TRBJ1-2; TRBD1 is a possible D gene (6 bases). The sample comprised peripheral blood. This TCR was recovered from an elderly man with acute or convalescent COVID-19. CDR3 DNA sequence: TGTGCCAGCAGTGGCCAGGGGCCTGGGATATATAGGGGCTACACCTTC. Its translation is CASSGQGPGIYRGYTF.